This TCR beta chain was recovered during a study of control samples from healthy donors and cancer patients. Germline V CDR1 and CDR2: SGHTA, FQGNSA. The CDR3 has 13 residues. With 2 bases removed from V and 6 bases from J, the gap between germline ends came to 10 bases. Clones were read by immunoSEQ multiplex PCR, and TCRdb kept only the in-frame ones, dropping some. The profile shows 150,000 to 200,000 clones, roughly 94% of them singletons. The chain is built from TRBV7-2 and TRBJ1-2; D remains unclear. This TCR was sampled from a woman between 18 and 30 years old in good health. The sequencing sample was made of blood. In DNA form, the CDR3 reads TGTGCCAGCAGCTTAATTACCGGCGATGGCTACACCTTC. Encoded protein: CASSLITGDGYTF.